These T cell receptor beta chains were read from a single sample in a study of T cell changes during pregnancy in multiple sclerosis. TCRdb's copy holds only in-frame clones and misses some; the assay was immunoSEQ multiplex PCR. Of roughly 70,000 clones listed, 85% to 95% are singletons. Sequenced material: peripheral blood, taken in the third trimester of pregnancy. Source of these receptors: a female donor in good health, enrolled as a control in a pregnancy study. CDR3s leave out the opening cysteine and the closing phenylalanine or tryptophan.

length: 13; V: TRBV15; CDR3: ATSTDRGPNTEAF
length: 13; V: TRBV9; CDR3: ASSVALADTGELF
length: 15; V: TRBV5-4; CDR3: ASSLRSGRGAYNEQF
length: 12; V: TRBV4-2; CDR3: ASSHNRGNTEAF
length: 14; V: TRBV7-9; CDR3: ASSLSQGKGTDTQY
length: 14; V: TRBV5-4; CDR3: ASRSGLAGVSSEQF
length: 13; V: TRBV5-8; CDR3: ASTSGLGQQETQY
length: 13; V: TRBV25-1; CDR3: ASSESPGLAGELF
length: 13; V: TRBV19; CDR3: ASSWAASRGPGYT
length: 13; V: TRBV23-1; CDR3: ASKTRQGINYGYT
length: 13; V: TRBV30; CDR3: AWSPRAAGGNEQF
length: 13; V: TRBV6-1; CDR3: ASTNRDSSAQPQH
length: 11; V: TRBV19; CDR3: ASSMSGFSEQY
length: 11; V: TRBV5-1; CDR3: ASSSESTVEAF
length: 10; V: TRBV6-1; CDR3: ASRIYSYEQY
length: 15; V: TRBV5-5; CDR3: ASSLRQVINSNQPQH
length: 13; V: TRBV28; CDR3: ASSPGVAPKETQY
length: 13; V: TRBV9; CDR3: ASSGLSGGAEGYT